This T cell receptor (beta chain) was observed in a study of CD8 T cells in ankylosing spondylitis (dated by TCRdb to about 2017). Turning to the overall study: The study profiled T cell receptor beta repertoires in healthy donors and ankylosing spondylitis patients to find disease-linked TCR variants. The full study cohort comprised about 24 ankylosing spondylitis patients and approximately 100 healthy donors. Samples of peripheral blood were taken, and for ankylosing spondylitis patients, synovial fluid was collected as well. Results the study describes overall, beyond this receptor: Some motif variants were previously reported in synovial fluid and blood of reactive arthritis patients, suggesting common disease-initiation mechanisms. Significant enrichment of the disease-linked clones was reported in matched synovial fluid samples from ankylosing spondylitis patients. Blood from ankylosing spondylitis patients appeared to be characterized by a TCR beta motif composed of eight highly homologous amino acid variants. In peripheral blood, the disease-linked clones were found at relatively low frequencies and had a CD8+ phenotype.

CDR3 length: 19 amino acids, cysteine to phenylalanine. Here the CDR3 DNA is all that survives: 57 bases in frame from base 1. The germline V gene specifies SGHTA as CDR1 and FQGTGA as CDR2. V has 5 bases trimmed and J has 3 bases trimmed; junction bases matching no gene number 10. Sequencing took place on an Illumina HiSeq 2500. Quantitative 5'-RACE with molecular barcodes was the method used to prepare the TCR beta libraries. In the source study's methods: To identify disease-linked TCR variants, a new computational method was used, one built on a probabilistic model of VDJ rearrangement. Using fastp at Q25 and MiXCR, TCRdb reprocessed the public reads and kept productive beta chains. Each CDR3 protein appears once, grouped with its most common genes and DNA. The V and J calls and clone size are TCRdb's, not the authors'. The table for this sample lists around 120,000 distinct CDR3 sequences; roughly 9% of them were counted only once. Roughly 3.3% of the sample lies in the top ten.

This clonotype showed up many times. No cognate antigen has been identified for it. No much larger clone exists at a distance of one base, and base qualities are not known. Input material: blood, either unsorted or a sorted T cell fraction (not recorded which). This clonotype was obtained from a male donor with ankylosing spondylitis or in good health (not recorded which). Recombination connected TRBV7-3 to TRBJ2-1; 16 of the junction bases match TRBD2. The DNA is as follows: TGTGCCAGCAGCCGAACCGGGACTAGCGGGAGGGCAGTCTACAATGAGCAGTTCTTC. This translates into CASSRTGTSGRAVYNEQFF.